This is a list of T cell receptor beta chains from one sample in a study of response to subunit inactivated influenza vaccine. TCRdb re-analysed the RT-PCR reads in MiXCR, keeping a single row per CDR3 protein. Of about 610,000 distinct CDR3 sequences detected, 13% to 15% appear once; the ten largest clones hold 11%. Sequenced here: PBMCs from blood, sampled approximately 12 days after vaccination. These receptors all stem from a man aged 50 to 59 who received an inactivated influenza vaccine. Both conserved end residues are part of each CDR3. D genes are given only for firm matches. Size is omitted from some rows. Given values are once, few, many or a class for expanded clones.

J gene,V gene,CDR3 length,clone size,D gene,CDR3 protein,CDR3 DNA
TRBJ2-2,TRBV27,12,-,-,CASSWVAGELFF,TGTGCCAGCAGCTGGGTGGCCGGGGAGCTGTTTTTT
TRBJ2-5,TRBV3-1,14,many,-,CASSRREGDETQYF,TGTGCCAGCAGCCGAAGAGAGGGCGATGAGACCCAGTACTTC
TRBJ2-1,TRBV20-1,12,-,-,CSARLSEVEQFF,TGCAGTGCTAGGCTATCCGAGGTTGAGCAGTTCTTC
TRBJ2-1,TRBV24-1,14,-,-,CATSGTSSYNEQFF,TGTGCCACCAGTGGGACAAGCTCCTACAATGAGCAGTTCTTC
TRBJ1-5,TRBV15,13,few,-,CATSRGDDQPQHF,TGTGCCACCAGCAGAGGAGACGATCAGCCCCAGCATTTT
TRBJ2-7,TRBV5-1,17,few,TRBD2,CASSSVGTSGRRNEQYF,TGCGCCAGCAGTTCGGTGGGGACTAGCGGGAGGAGGAACGAGCAGTACTTC
TRBJ1-1,TRBV6-5,14,-,-,CASSSFGGNTEAFF,TGTGCCAGCAGTTCGTTCGGGGGGAACACTGAAGCTTTCTTT
TRBJ2-1,TRBV20-1,15,few,TRBD2,CSARDPIAGNNEQFF,TGCAGTGCTAGAGATCCAATAGCGGGGAACAATGAGCAGTTCTTC
TRBJ2-1,TRBV6-1,16,few,-,CASNLSSGGPSGEQFF,TGTGCCAGCAACCTAAGTTCTGGGGGGCCAAGTGGTGAGCAGTTCTTC
TRBJ2-4,TRBV29-1,17,-,TRBD2,CSVVRLAGGQAKNIQYF,TGCAGCGTTGTTAGACTAGCGGGGGGGCAAGCCAAAAACATTCAGTACTTC
TRBJ2-5,TRBV20-1,14,-,-,CSARSGTLQETQYF,TGCAGTGCTAGATCCGGAACACTCCAAGAGACCCAGTACTTC
TRBJ2-7,TRBV7-9,14,few,TRBD1,CASSPPGQVYEQYF,TGTGCCAGCAGCCCACCGGGACAGGTTTACGAGCAGTACTTC
TRBJ1-1,TRBV7-9,12,-,-,CASSLNGPEAFF,TGTGCCAGCAGCTTAAACGGACCTGAAGCTTTCTTT
TRBJ1-1,TRBV21-1,17,few,-,CASSKVNREGGATEAFF,TGTGCCAGCAGCAAAGTAAATAGGGAGGGGGGTGCCACTGAAGCTTTCTTT
TRBJ2-1,TRBV12-3/TRBV12-4,10,-,-,CASSPNEQFF,TGTGCCAGCAGTCCCAATGAGCAGTTCTTC
TRBJ1-3,TRBV12-3/TRBV12-4,14,few,-,CASSLGAGGNTIYF,TGTGCCAGCAGTTTAGGAGCAGGAGGAAACACCATATATTTT
TRBJ1-1,TRBV12-3/TRBV12-4,12,-,-,CASRSIGSEAFF,TGTGCCAGCAGATCGATAGGATCTGAAGCTTTCTTT
TRBJ2-1,TRBV19,14,-,TRBD1,CASWDRGANNEQFF,TGTGCCAGCTGGGACAGGGGGGCAAACAATGAGCAGTTCTTC
TRBJ1-5,TRBV28,15,-,TRBD1,CASSSPGTGNQPQHF,TGTGCCAGCAGTTCACCCGGGACAGGCAATCAGCCCCAGCATTTT
TRBJ2-3,TRBV4-3,19,few,TRBD2,CASSQRLAGVSGGTDTQYF,TGCGCCAGCAGCCAGCGACTAGCGGGGGTCTCAGGGGGCACAGATACGCAGTATTTT
TRBJ2-7,TRBV7-9,15,-,TRBD1,CASSWSGTGGYEQYF,TGTGCCAGCAGCTGGTCCGGGACAGGGGGGTACGAGCAGTACTTC
TRBJ2-7,TRBV10-1,11,many,-,CASSESGEQYF,TGTGCCAGCAGCGAATCAGGGGAGCAGTACTTC
TRBJ2-7,TRBV15,13,few,-,CATSKGGGFEQYF,TGTGCCACCAGCAAGGGGGGCGGGTTCGAGCAGTACTTC
TRBJ1-2,TRBV12-3/TRBV12-4,15,-,TRBD1,CASSSLGQGILGYTF,TGTGCCAGCAGCTCACTCGGACAGGGGATTCTCGGCTACACCTTC
TRBJ2-1,TRBV4-1,16,-,-,CASSRTVRDYYNEQFF,TGCGCCAGCAGCCGGACAGTCCGGGACTACTACAATGAGCAGTTCTTC
TRBJ2-3,TRBV5-1,15,few,-,CASSGRGARTDTQYF,TGCGCCAGCAGCGGACGGGGGGCCCGCACAGATACGCAGTATTTT
TRBJ2-7,TRBV27,15,many,TRBD1,CASSSRDRGSYEQYF,TGTGCCAGCTCTAGCCGGGACAGGGGGTCCTACGAGCAGTACTTC